The 7 T cell receptor beta chains given below trace back to one sample, sequenced in a study of blood T cell repertoires in COVID-19. Assay: immunoSEQ multiplex PCR; the TCRdb copy retains only in-frame clones and omits some. This table holds about 400,000 clones, over 85% found once. The sequencing input was PBMCs or T cells enriched from blood (not recorded which). These receptors were taken from a woman under 40 who had recovered from COVID-19.

The CDR3 region has the DNA TGTGCCTGGCTCAGGACAGGGAATGAGCAGTTCTTC. Translation gives CAWLRTGNEQFF. This chain links TRBV30 with TRBJ2-1, with 8 bases fitting TRBD1. Germline CDR1 reads GTSNPN; CDR2 reads SVGIG (reference sequence). The CDR3 consists of 12 residues. The V segment lost 5 bases and the J segment 7 bases; nucleotides outside the gene matches: 4.

The chain uses TRBV4-3 and TRBJ2-7, with TRBD2 matching 9 bases. The CDR3 sequence is 16 residues long. Germline assignment: CDR1 LGHNA and CDR2 YSLEER. With 1 base clipped from V and 5 bases from J, the junction kept 9 bases outside the gene matches. Written as DNA, the CDR3 is TGCGCCAGCAGCCAAGGGCTAGCGGGGTGGTGGGACGAGCAGTACTTC. It specifies CASSQGLAGWWDEQYF.

This chain links TRBV10-2 with TRBJ1-5; no firm D call. The CDR3 length is 14 residues. Germline V gene data show CDR1 as WSHSY and CDR2 as SAAADI. V was clipped by 4 bases and J by 0 bases, with 7 bases between them. The CDR3 loop reads CASSARLSNQPQHF. The CDR3, as DNA: TGCGCCAGCAGTGCTAGACTTAGCAATCAGCCCCAGCATTTT.

The chain carries TRBV4-2 and TRBJ1-1; D ambiguous. The germline gives CDR1 LGHNA, CDR2 YNFKEQ. Trimming cost V 0 bases and J 3 bases, with 8 bases left between them. The CDR3 consists of 14 residues. CDR3 in amino acids: CASSQDRSDTEAFF. As DNA, the CDR3 is TGTGCCAGCAGCCAAGACCGATCGGACACTGAAGCTTTCTTT.

V gene TRBV5-6 combines with J gene TRBJ2-2; the D gene is possibly TRBD2 (5 bases). CDR3 length: 18 amino acids. V lost 0 bases, J lost 0 bases, and 15 bases lay in between. In germline, CDR1 is SGHDT, CDR2 YYEEEE. The CDR3 here is CASSLAGLILANTGELFF. The DNA of the CDR3 is TGTGCCAGCAGCTTGGCCGGACTGATACTCGCGAACACCGGGGAGCTGTTTTTT.

The genes are TRBV9 and TRBJ2-3; TRBD2 aligns across 10 bases. The CDR3 is 14 amino acids. The germline V gene encodes CDR1 SGDLS and CDR2 YYNGEE. V was pared by 3 bases and J by 5 bases, with 3 bases of the junction left unmatched. The CDR3 region has the DNA TGTGCCAGCAGCGGTAGCGGGAGGAGAGATACGCAGTATTTT. It specifies CASSGSGRRDTQYF. The variable domain in full, completed from reference TRBV9 and TRBJ2-3, reads DSGVTQTPKHLITATGQRVTLRCSPRSGDLSVYWYQQSLDQGLQFLIQYYNGEERAKGNILERFSAQQFPDLHSELNLSSLELGDSALYFCASSGSGRRDTQYFGPGTRLTVL.

The CDR3 sequence is CASSLTSGYEQYF. CDR3 nucleotide sequence: TGCGCCAGCAGCTTGACTAGCGGCTACGAGCAGTACTTC. The chain combines TRBV5-1 with TRBJ2-7; TRBD2 aligns across 8 bases. Germline V CDR1 and CDR2: SGHRS, YFSETQ. The CDR3 totals 13 residues. Losses at the gene ends were 1 base for V and 3 bases for J; bases not matched to a gene: 0.